This is a list of T cell receptor beta chains from one sample in a study of T cells in Graves' hyperthyroidism and ophthalmopathy. From the multiplex PCR reads, TCRdb called clonotypes with MiXCR, one entry per CDR3 protein. The sample records 340,000 or so distinct CDR3 sequences, roughly 17% being singletons. Material for sequencing was blood. These receptors were collected from a man aged 25 to 45 with Graves' hyperthyroidism. Each CDR3 is given with its conserved first and last residue. A D gene is named only where the DNA matches it firmly. A clone size is listed for some rows: how often the clone was seen (once, few, many), or a class if it is expanded.

j_gene: TRBJ2-1; abundance: many; v_gene: TRBV6-1; d_gene: .; CDR3aa: CASSYSAGAEQFF; CDR3nt: TGTGCCAGCAGTTATTCCGCAGGGGCGGAGCAGTTCTTC
j_gene: TRBJ1-6; abundance: .; v_gene: TRBV7-2; d_gene: .; CDR3aa: CASSFRGGGNSPLHF; CDR3nt: TGTGCCAGCAGCTTTCGGGGAGGGGGGAATTCACCCCTCCACTTT
j_gene: TRBJ1-1; abundance: many; v_gene: TRBV27; d_gene: .; CDR3aa: CASSFGPGLTEAFF; CDR3nt: TGTGCCAGCAGTTTTGGGCCAGGACTAACTGAAGCTTTCTTT
j_gene: TRBJ2-3; abundance: .; v_gene: TRBV2; d_gene: TRBD1; CDR3aa: CASNIPGQGYFTDTQYF; CDR3nt: TGTGCCAGCAATATTCCGGGACAGGGGTACTTCACAGATACGCAGTATTTT
j_gene: TRBJ2-7; abundance: many; v_gene: TRBV20-1; d_gene: .; CDR3aa: CSAVEEGWYEQYF; CDR3nt: TGCAGTGCCGTCGAGGAGGGTTGGTACGAGCAGTACTTC
j_gene: TRBJ1-6; abundance: few; v_gene: TRBV30; d_gene: .; CDR3aa: CAWSVGVSPLHF; CDR3nt: TGTGCCTGGAGTGTCGGGGTTTCACCCCTCCACTTT
j_gene: TRBJ2-3; abundance: few; v_gene: TRBV30; d_gene: .; CDR3aa: CAWSDGASTDTQYF; CDR3nt: TGTGCCTGGAGTGATGGGGCTAGCACAGATACGCAGTATTTT
j_gene: TRBJ1-5; abundance: .; v_gene: TRBV20-1; d_gene: .; CDR3aa: CSARDGGPGQPQHF; CDR3nt: TGCAGTGCTAGAGATGGGGGTCCCGGTCAGCCCCAGCATTTT
j_gene: TRBJ1-1; abundance: many; v_gene: TRBV7-2; d_gene: TRBD1; CDR3aa: CASSLRGQMNTEAFF; CDR3nt: TGTGCCAGCAGCTTAAGGGGACAGATGAACACTGAAGCTTTCTTT
j_gene: TRBJ2-2; abundance: few; v_gene: TRBV9; d_gene: .; CDR3aa: CASSVEGNTGELFF; CDR3nt: TGTGCCAGCAGCGTAGAGGGAAACACCGGGGAGCTGTTTTTT
j_gene: TRBJ2-7; abundance: many; v_gene: TRBV5-5; d_gene: TRBD1; CDR3aa: CASSPQTGGFEQYF; CDR3nt: TGTGCCAGCAGCCCCCAGACAGGGGGCTTCGAGCAGTACTTC
j_gene: TRBJ2-7; abundance: many; v_gene: TRBV7-8; d_gene: TRBD2; CDR3aa: CASSSAGGAYEQYF; CDR3nt: TGTGCCAGCAGCTCAGCGGGAGGCGCCTACGAGCAGTACTTC
j_gene: TRBJ2-7; abundance: .; v_gene: TRBV3-1; d_gene: .; CDR3aa: CASSQTTNEQYF; CDR3nt: TGTGCCAGCAGCCAGACAACGAACGAGCAGTACTTC
j_gene: TRBJ2-1; abundance: .; v_gene: TRBV5-1; d_gene: .; CDR3aa: CASSLQRNSYNEQFF; CDR3nt: TGCGCCAGCAGCTTACAGAGAAATTCCTACAATGAGCAGTTCTTC
j_gene: TRBJ2-3; abundance: many; v_gene: TRBV6-1; d_gene: TRBD2; CDR3aa: CASGPSGTSGADTQYF; CDR3nt: TGTGCCAGCGGACCCTCCGGGACTAGCGGGGCAGATACGCAGTATTTT
j_gene: TRBJ2-5; abundance: .; v_gene: TRBV27; d_gene: .; CDR3aa: CASSLWGGGEVTQYF; CDR3nt: TGTGCCAGCAGTTTATGGGGGGGCGGGGAGGTGACCCAGTACTTC
j_gene: TRBJ2-2; abundance: .; v_gene: TRBV5-5; d_gene: TRBD2; CDR3aa: CASSLWIAGVEELFF; CDR3nt: TGTGCCAGCAGCTTGTGGATAGCGGGAGTGGAGGAGCTGTTTTTT
j_gene: TRBJ1-1; abundance: many; v_gene: TRBV9; d_gene: .; CDR3aa: CASSADSLNTEAFF; CDR3nt: TGTGCCAGCAGTGCGGACAGCCTGAACACTGAAGCTTTCTTT
j_gene: TRBJ1-6; abundance: few; v_gene: TRBV7-6; d_gene: .; CDR3aa: CASGRGGGSPLHF; CDR3nt: TGTGCCAGCGGCAGGGGAGGGGGTTCACCCCTCCACTTT
j_gene: TRBJ2-3; abundance: .; v_gene: TRBV6-6; d_gene: .; CDR3aa: CASSYSIQADTQYF; CDR3nt: TGTGCCAGCAGTTACTCGATTCAGGCAGATACGCAGTATTTT
j_gene: TRBJ2-1; abundance: .; v_gene: TRBV25-1; d_gene: .; CDR3aa: CASSELSGRGAYNEQFF; CDR3nt: TGTGCCAGCAGTGAACTGTCGGGCAGGGGAGCCTACAATGAGCAGTTCTTC
j_gene: TRBJ2-7; abundance: many; v_gene: TRBV7-3; d_gene: .; CDR3aa: CASSPGGDRNYEQYF; CDR3nt: TGTGCCAGCAGCCCAGGCGGGGACAGAAACTACGAGCAGTACTTC
j_gene: TRBJ2-7; abundance: many; v_gene: TRBV19; d_gene: TRBD2; CDR3aa: CASSIDGTSRYEQYF; CDR3nt: TGTGCCAGTAGTATAGATGGGACTAGCCGCTACGAGCAGTACTTC
j_gene: TRBJ2-3; abundance: many; v_gene: TRBV28; d_gene: .; CDR3aa: CASWPRGAPLPDTQYF; CDR3nt: TGTGCCAGCTGGCCCCGGGGAGCTCCCCTCCCAGATACGCAGTATTTT
j_gene: TRBJ2-1; abundance: many; v_gene: TRBV3-1; d_gene: TRBD2; CDR3aa: CASSRLAGGPYNEQFF; CDR3nt: TGTGCCAGCAGTCGACTAGCGGGAGGGCCGTATAATGAGCAGTTCTTC
j_gene: TRBJ1-1; abundance: many; v_gene: TRBV10-2; d_gene: .; CDR3aa: CASSAQLQNTEAFF; CDR3nt: TGCGCCAGCAGTGCACAGCTCCAAAACACTGAAGCTTTCTTT
j_gene: TRBJ1-1; abundance: .; v_gene: TRBV19; d_gene: .; CDR3aa: CATGPLSLAFF; CDR3nt: TGTGCCACCGGGCCTCTATCACTAGCTTTCTTT
j_gene: TRBJ1-4; abundance: .; v_gene: TRBV6-1; d_gene: .; CDR3aa: CASSTTAYNEKLFF; CDR3nt: TGTGCCAGCAGTACGACAGCGTATAATGAAAAACTGTTTTTT
j_gene: TRBJ1-2; abundance: many; v_gene: TRBV7-2; d_gene: .; CDR3aa: CASSSEGQASYGYTF; CDR3nt: TGTGCCAGCAGCTCTGAGGGCCAGGCCAGCTATGGCTACACCTTC
j_gene: TRBJ2-1; abundance: .; v_gene: TRBV7-2; d_gene: TRBD1; CDR3aa: CASSTEKGQGAYNEQFF; CDR3nt: TGTGCCAGCAGCACGGAAAAAGGACAGGGAGCCTACAATGAGCAGTTCTTC
j_gene: TRBJ2-2; abundance: few; v_gene: TRBV6-1; d_gene: .; CDR3aa: CASSAGPITGELFF; CDR3nt: TGTGCCAGCAGTGCGGGCCCGATCACCGGGGAGCTGTTTTTT
j_gene: TRBJ2-1; abundance: many; v_gene: TRBV7-8; d_gene: TRBD2; CDR3aa: CASSTPLAARDNEQFF; CDR3nt: TGTGCCAGCAGCACCCCTCTAGCGGCAAGAGACAATGAGCAGTTCTTC
j_gene: TRBJ2-7; abundance: many; v_gene: TRBV5-1; d_gene: .; CDR3aa: CASSLAREQYF; CDR3nt: TGCGCCAGCAGCTTGGCGCGCGAGCAGTACTTC
j_gene: TRBJ2-1; abundance: many; v_gene: TRBV5-1; d_gene: .; CDR3aa: CASSQIPFGGHNEQFF; CDR3nt: TGCGCCAGCAGCCAGATTCCTTTTGGGGGCCACAATGAGCAGTTCTTC
j_gene: TRBJ2-2; abundance: few; v_gene: TRBV6-1; d_gene: .; CDR3aa: CASSEIAQGELFF; CDR3nt: TGTGCCAGCAGTGAAATAGCACAGGGGGAGCTGTTTTTT
j_gene: TRBJ2-1; abundance: few; v_gene: TRBV7-9; d_gene: TRBD2; CDR3aa: CASSSKTSGSLNEQFF; CDR3nt: TGTGCCAGCAGCTCCAAGACTAGCGGGAGTTTGAATGAGCAGTTCTTC
j_gene: TRBJ1-2; abundance: few; v_gene: TRBV11-1; d_gene: .; CDR3aa: CASSLKGPYGYTF; CDR3nt: TGTGCCAGCAGCTTAAAAGGGCCCTATGGCTACACCTTC
j_gene: TRBJ2-7; abundance: many; v_gene: TRBV12-3/TRBV12-4; d_gene: TRBD1; CDR3aa: CASSGTGGRGYEQYF; CDR3nt: TGTGCCAGCAGTGGTACAGGGGGCCGCGGGTACGAGCAGTACTTC
j_gene: TRBJ1-5; abundance: .; v_gene: TRBV6-1; d_gene: .; CDR3aa: CASSRPNNQPQHF; CDR3nt: TGTGCCAGCAGTCGCCCTAACAATCAGCCCCAGCATTTT
j_gene: TRBJ2-3; abundance: many; v_gene: TRBV20-1; d_gene: .; CDR3aa: CSAGRGGTDTQYF; CDR3nt: TGCAGTGCTGGGCGGGGAGGCACAGATACGCAGTATTTT
j_gene: TRBJ1-2; abundance: .; v_gene: TRBV19; d_gene: .; CDR3aa: CASSISRSGGYTF; CDR3nt: TGTGCCAGTAGTATTTCGAGGTCGGGTGGCTACACCTTC
j_gene: TRBJ2-6; abundance: .; v_gene: TRBV6-1; d_gene: TRBD1; CDR3aa: CASSRTGVWTGANVLTF; CDR3nt: TGTGCCAGCAGCCGGACAGGAGTGTGGACTGGGGCCAACGTCCTGACTTTC
j_gene: TRBJ2-5; abundance: .; v_gene: TRBV18; d_gene: TRBD1; CDR3aa: CASSPGTGVTQYF; CDR3nt: TGTGCCAGCTCACCAGGGACAGGGGTGACCCAGTACTTC
j_gene: TRBJ2-2; abundance: many; v_gene: TRBV7-3; d_gene: .; CDR3aa: CASSLMGRTGELFF; CDR3nt: TGTGCCAGCAGCTTAATGGGGCGCACCGGGGAGCTGTTTTTT
j_gene: TRBJ2-5; abundance: many; v_gene: TRBV20-1; d_gene: .; CDR3aa: CSAEITRQETQYF; CDR3nt: TGCAGTGCTGAGATTACGCGGCAAGAGACCCAGTACTTC
j_gene: TRBJ2-1; abundance: few; v_gene: TRBV18; d_gene: .; CDR3aa: CASSSTAGSDYYNEQFF; CDR3nt: TGTGCCAGCTCGTCGACGGCAGGTAGCGATTACTACAATGAGCAGTTCTTC
j_gene: TRBJ2-3; abundance: .; v_gene: TRBV20-1; d_gene: TRBD2; CDR3aa: CSATLAGVDTQYF; CDR3nt: TGCAGTGCTACACTAGCGGGAGTAGATACGCAGTATTTT
j_gene: TRBJ2-6; abundance: .; v_gene: TRBV5-1; d_gene: .; CDR3aa: CASSLESGAGANVLTF; CDR3nt: TGCGCCAGCAGCTTGGAGTCAGGGGCTGGGGCCAACGTCCTGACTTTC
j_gene: TRBJ2-3; abundance: few; v_gene: TRBV11-2; d_gene: .; CDR3aa: CASTIRGPTDTQYF; CDR3nt: TGTGCCAGCACCATTAGGGGACCGACAGATACGCAGTATTTT
j_gene: TRBJ2-1; abundance: .; v_gene: TRBV4-2; d_gene: TRBD2; CDR3aa: CASSFRGQRESLEQFF; CDR3nt: TGTGCCAGCAGCTTCCGCGGCCAGCGGGAGTCCCTTGAGCAGTTCTTC
j_gene: TRBJ1-1; abundance: few; v_gene: TRBV3-1; d_gene: TRBD1; CDR3aa: CASSQQDRQNTEAFF; CDR3nt: TGTGCCAGCAGCCAACAGGACAGGCAGAACACTGAAGCTTTCTTT
j_gene: TRBJ2-2; abundance: many; v_gene: TRBV30; d_gene: .; CDR3aa: CAWSVDRTGELFF; CDR3nt: TGTGCCTGGAGTGTTGACCGAACCGGGGAGCTGTTTTTT